The sequence of this T cell receptor (beta chain) was determined in a study of CXCR3-negative and CXCR3-positive naive CD8 T cells. Comment on this clonotype: Antigen specificity is unknown.

Broader study findings: Partly lower CXCR3 expression followed cryopreservation, and most assays relied on fresh PBMCs. Naive subsets did not differ in surface CD5, and the authors estimated TCR strength using properties of the TRB CDR3. Naive CXCR3-negative cells resembled naive CXCR3-positive cells in TRBV-TRBJ usage; memory cells differed.

Libraries were UMI-labeled 5' RACE TRB cDNA. After re-calling the 5' RACE reads, TCRdb lists one entry per CDR3 protein, DNA absent. The sample data list about 130,000 distinct CDR3 sequences. CDR1 SGHTA and CDR2 FQGTGA come from the germline V gene. The CDR3 loop spans 15 amino acids. Cells that were CD45RO-CCR7+CD27+CD95- constituted naive CD8+ T cells. Sequencing was done on a sample of naive CXCR3- CD8+ T cells from blood. The subset denotes: CD45RO-CCR7+CD27+CD95- naive CD8+ T cells lacking CXCR3 (TNR3-). The receptor was derived from a human donor in good health. Some clones in this sample may be carry-over from other donors' samples. This chain links TRBV7-3 with TRBJ2-1; TCRdb's D call, TRBD2, is unchecked because there is no DNA. The CDR3 reads CASSSDGVGGDEQFF.